This record concerns one TCR beta chain sequence. The antigen is unknown. This sample was included in a study of shared clonotypes between healthy human individuals. Sequenced by immunoSEQ multiplex PCR; TCRdb stores in-frame clones only, minus some. The sample lists 2 million to 2.5 million clones, over 90% seen once, with under 0.45% in the top ten. General study findings and limits: Naive subsets generally had larger estimated richness than memory subsets.

V lost 4 bases, J lost 2 bases, and 6 bases stayed unmatched. Germline assignment: CDR1 SGHTS and CDR2 YDEGEE. The CDR3 runs 14 residues. The chain joins TRBV5-8 to TRBJ2-7, with TRBD1 matching over 7 bases. Sample: naive CD4+ T cells from PBMCs. Subset given: CD45RA+ positively selected. The TCR originated in a man in his late teens or twenties in good health. Some clones in this sample may be carry-over from other donors' samples. CDR3 nucleotide sequence: TGTGCCAGCAGCGCGAGACAGGGCCCCTACGAGCAGTACTTC. Its translation: CASSARQGPYEQYF.